The TCR beta chain described here comes from a study of T cells after yellow fever vaccination. Study-wide context: It was SMART-Seq v4 Ultra Low Input that prepared the fractions with low cell numbers. Notes on the study in general: Contamination of FACS-sorted repertoires by abundant clonotypes from the bulk population could occur.

Many counts were recorded for this clonotype. Its antigen is as yet unknown. The CDR3 has 16 amino acids. Trimming shortened V by 6 bases and J by 2 bases, and 19 bases separated the two germline ends. The V gene's germline CDR1 is LGHNT and CDR2 FRNRAP. MiXCR, run by TCRdb on the 5' RACE reads, gives a single entry per CDR3 protein. The top ten hold roughly 25% of the sample, which has roughly 110,000 distinct CDR3 sequences, roughly 8.4% seen once. Here the sequenced sample was CD8+ T cells sorted from PBMCs, taken 45 days after the yellow fever booster vaccination. The clonotype originates from a man aged 25 to 40 who received the YFV17D yellow fever vaccine. The V gene is TRBV12-5, the J gene TRBJ1-1, with D perhaps TRBD1 (5 bases). DNA for the CDR3: TGTGCTAGTGGGAGACAGTTGTCATTGCAAAACACTGAAGCTTTCTTT. Translated, it gives CASGRQLSLQNTEAFF.